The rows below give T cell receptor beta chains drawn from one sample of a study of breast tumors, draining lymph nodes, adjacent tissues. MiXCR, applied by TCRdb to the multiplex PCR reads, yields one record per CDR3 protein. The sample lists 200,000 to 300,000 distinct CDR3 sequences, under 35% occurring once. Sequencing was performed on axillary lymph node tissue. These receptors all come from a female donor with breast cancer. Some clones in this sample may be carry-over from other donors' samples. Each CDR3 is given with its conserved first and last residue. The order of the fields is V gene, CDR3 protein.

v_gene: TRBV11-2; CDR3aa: CASSLQAGPSYEQYF
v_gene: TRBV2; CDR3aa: CASHAGVETQYF
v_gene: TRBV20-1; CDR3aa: CSARSRDRLRETQYF
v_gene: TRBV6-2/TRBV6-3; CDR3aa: CASSYSEIGGSPLHF
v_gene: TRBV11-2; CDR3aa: CASSDPGQGDEKLFF
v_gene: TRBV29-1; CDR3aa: CSVEAYIGEQYF
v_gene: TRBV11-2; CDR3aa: CASSLGGASSYNSPLHF
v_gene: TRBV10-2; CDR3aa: CASNNRVLQETQYF
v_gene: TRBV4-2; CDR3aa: CASSQLGRTDTQYF
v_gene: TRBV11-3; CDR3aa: CASRVTGGDEQYF
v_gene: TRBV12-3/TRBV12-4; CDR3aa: CASSFQTASEQYF